Listed below are T cell receptor beta chains from one sample, sequenced in a study of blood T cell repertoires in COVID-19. The method was immunoSEQ multiplex PCR; TCRdb's version includes in-frame clones alone and lacks a portion of them. The data show around 230,000 clones, roughly 87% seen once. Sequenced material: peripheral blood. The receptor source for this set is a man between 60 and 75 years old who had recovered from COVID-19. The CDR3 runs from the conserved cysteine through the conserved F or W. D genes are given only for firm matches. Size is stated for part of the rows, as once, few or many counts, or as a class when the clone is expanded.

V: TRBV30; D: TRBD1; J: TRBJ1-2; size: NA; DNA: TGTGCCTGGAGGGGGACAGGGTATGGCTACACCTTC; CDR3: CAWRGTGYGYTF
V: TRBV14; D: TRBD2; J: TRBJ2-7; size: NA; DNA: TGTGCCAGCAGCCAGGGAATGCGGGAGAGGTCCTACGAGCAGTACTTC; CDR3: CASSQGMRERSYEQYF
V: TRBV30; D: TRBD1; J: TRBJ2-3; size: NA; DNA: TGTGCCTGGAGTGTAGGGACAGGGGGAGATACGCAGTATTTT; CDR3: CAWSVGTGGDTQYF
V: TRBV30; D: NA; J: TRBJ2-1; size: NA; DNA: TGTGCCTACCGACAGGCGACCTACAATGAGCAGTTCTTC; CDR3: CAYRQATYNEQFF
V: TRBV9; D: TRBD2; J: TRBJ2-2; size: NA; DNA: TGTGCCAGCAGCGTTCGGCTAGCGGGGGTACACACCGGGGAGCTGTTTTTT; CDR3: CASSVRLAGVHTGELFF
V: TRBV27; D: TRBD1; J: TRBJ1-1; size: NA; DNA: TGTGCCAGCCGAACCCAATTACAGGGGGCGGACACTGAAGCTTTCTTT; CDR3: CASRTQLQGADTEAFF
V: TRBV18; D: TRBD1; J: TRBJ1-2; size: NA; DNA: TGTGCCAGCTCACCAAGGACAGGGATGGACTATGGCTACACCTTC; CDR3: CASSPRTGMDYGYTF
V: TRBV4-1; D: TRBD1; J: TRBJ2-2; size: NA; DNA: TGCGCCAGCAGCCAAGTGTGGGACAGGGGAAACACCGGGGAGCTGTTTTTT; CDR3: CASSQVWDRGNTGELFF
V: TRBV6-5; D: NA; J: TRBJ2-4; size: NA; DNA: TGTGCCAGCAGTTACTCAGGAGGGATGTGGGACATTCAGTACTTC; CDR3: CASSYSGGMWDIQYF
V: TRBV9; D: NA; J: TRBJ1-2; size: NA; DNA: TGTGCCAGCAGCGTTAGAGCTTGGAGGTATCAGGGCTACACCTTC; CDR3: CASSVRAWRYQGYTF
V: TRBV27; D: TRBD1; J: TRBJ2-7; size: NA; DNA: TGTGCCAGCAGTCCCCCGGGACAGGAATTCCACGAGCAGTACTTC; CDR3: CASSPPGQEFHEQYF
V: TRBV5-1; D: NA; J: TRBJ2-3; size: NA; DNA: TGCGCCAGCAGCTTGGACTCATTCACAGATACGCAGTATTTT; CDR3: CASSLDSFTDTQYF
V: TRBV27; D: NA; J: TRBJ1-6; size: NA; DNA: TGTGCCAGCAGTAGTGAACAGACGTATAATTCACCCCTCCACTTT; CDR3: CASSSEQTYNSPLHF
V: TRBV6-5; D: TRBD1; J: TRBJ1-6; size: NA; DNA: TGTGCCAGCAGTTTCCGGGACAGCTCCTATAATTCACCCCTCCACTTT; CDR3: CASSFRDSSYNSPLHF
V: TRBV3-1/TRBV3-2; D: NA; J: TRBJ1-2; size: NA; DNA: TGTGCCAGCAGCCTCCGGACAGTTAACTATGGCTACACCTTC; CDR3: CASSLRTVNYGYTF
V: TRBV9; D: NA; J: TRBJ2-7; size: NA; DNA: TGTGCCAGCAGCGTCCTTCCGGGAAACTACGAGCAGTACTTC; CDR3: CASSVLPGNYEQYF
V: TRBV4-1; D: TRBD2; J: TRBJ2-5; size: NA; DNA: TGCGCCAGCAGCCAAGATGGTAGCGGGGGGTTGATAGAGACCCAGTACTTC; CDR3: CASSQDGSGGLIETQYF
V: TRBV18; D: NA; J: TRBJ1-2; size: few; DNA: TGTGCCAGCTCGCCCGACAGAAACTATGGCTACACCTTC; CDR3: CASSPDRNYGYTF
V: TRBV7-7; D: NA; J: TRBJ2-6; size: NA; DNA: TGTGCCAGCAGCAACACTGGGCCACAAAGTCGGGCCAACGTCCTGACTTTC; CDR3: CASSNTGPQSRANVLTF
V: TRBV19; D: NA; J: TRBJ1-2; size: NA; DNA: TGTGCCAGTAGTATAACCCAGGGCCGGCGTGGCTACACCTTC; CDR3: CASSITQGRRGYTF
V: TRBV11-2; D: NA; J: TRBJ2-5; size: NA; DNA: TGTGCCAGCAGCAGGGGGATCCAAGAGACCCAGTACTTC; CDR3: CASSRGIQETQYF
V: TRBV5-1; D: TRBD2; J: TRBJ2-3; size: NA; DNA: TGCGCCAGCAGTGCTAGCGGGGGGCCTCAGCGGATTTCATTGGATACGCAGTATTTT; CDR3: CASSASGGPQRISLDTQYF
V: TRBV9; D: NA; J: TRBJ2-3; size: once; DNA: TGTGCCAGCAGCGTAGGCCCAAACAGGGTGTCAGGAACAGATACGCAGTATTTT; CDR3: CASSVGPNRVSGTDTQYF
V: TRBV6-5; D: TRBD1; J: TRBJ1-2; size: NA; DNA: TGTGCCAGCAGTTACTCCAGGGGGACTGGCTACACCTTC; CDR3: CASSYSRGTGYTF
V: TRBV5-1; D: TRBD1; J: TRBJ2-5; size: once; DNA: TGCGCCAGCAGCTTGGGACAGGGAGAGACCCAGTACTTC; CDR3: CASSLGQGETQYF
V: TRBV15; D: TRBD1; J: TRBJ1-5; size: once; DNA: TGTGCCACCAGCAGAGAGACAGGGCTAAGCAATCAGCCCCAGCATTTT; CDR3: CATSRETGLSNQPQHF
V: TRBV5-1; D: NA; J: TRBJ2-2; size: NA; DNA: TGCGCCAGCAGCTCCCAGGGTAGGGCCGGGACCGGGGAGCTGTTTTTT; CDR3: CASSSQGRAGTGELFF
V: TRBV28; D: TRBD1; J: TRBJ2-1; size: NA; DNA: TGTGCCAGCAGTCTAGTCTATGACAGGGTGAGTTACAATGAGCAGTTCTTC; CDR3: CASSLVYDRVSYNEQFF
V: TRBV7-8; D: TRBD1; J: TRBJ1-1; size: NA; DNA: TGTGCCAGCAGCTTGATGGCAGGGGGCGTCCCTGAAGCTTTCTTT; CDR3: CASSLMAGGVPEAFF
V: TRBV30; D: NA; J: TRBJ1-2; size: NA; DNA: TGTGCCTGGAGTACATTCAGGGCTAACTATGGCTACACCTTC; CDR3: CAWSTFRANYGYTF
V: TRBV10-2; D: NA; J: TRBJ1-2; size: NA; DNA: TGCGCCAGCCTCCAATTACGGGGTAACTATGGCTACACCTTC; CDR3: CASLQLRGNYGYTF
V: TRBV12-3/TRBV12-4; D: NA; J: TRBJ1-2; size: few; DNA: TGTGCCAGCAGCCCAGGGATCATCTATGGCTACACCTTC; CDR3: CASSPGIIYGYTF
V: TRBV6-1; D: NA; J: TRBJ1-5; size: NA; DNA: TGTGCCAGCAGTGAAGAAGAGGCAGCCGGCGGACAGCCCCAGCATTTT; CDR3: CASSEEEAAGGQPQHF
V: TRBV28; D: TRBD1; J: TRBJ1-2; size: NA; DNA: TGTGCCAGCAGTATACCGGGACAGGGGAACTATGGCTACACCTTC; CDR3: CASSIPGQGNYGYTF
V: TRBV11-3; D: NA; J: TRBJ2-7; size: NA; DNA: TGTGCCAGCAGCCTACTTCCTTTTTACGAGCAGTACTTC; CDR3: CASSLLPFYEQYF
V: TRBV10-1; D: NA; J: TRBJ1-4; size: NA; DNA: TGCGCCAACAGCCCAGGGGAAAAACTGTTTTTT; CDR3: CANSPGEKLFF
V: TRBV9; D: NA; J: TRBJ2-5; size: NA; DNA: TGTGCCAGCAGCGTAGGCCAGGGTATACAAGAGACCCAGTACTTC; CDR3: CASSVGQGIQETQYF
V: TRBV10-3; D: NA; J: TRBJ1-6; size: NA; DNA: TGTGCCACCAGGGGCTCCAAGATGGGTAATTCACCCCTCCACTTT; CDR3: CATRGSKMGNSPLHF
V: TRBV12-3/TRBV12-4; D: TRBD1; J: TRBJ1-4; size: NA; DNA: TGTGCCAGCAGTAGGACAGGGGGCCTAAAACTGTTTTTT; CDR3: CASSRTGGLKLFF
V: TRBV15; D: NA; J: TRBJ2-3; size: NA; DNA: TGTGCCACCAGCAGAGTATGGAGGGGGGGGTTCACTAGCACAGATACGCAGTATTTT; CDR3: CATSRVWRGGFTSTDTQYF
V: TRBV19; D: NA; J: TRBJ1-2; size: NA; DNA: TGTGCCAGTAGGAAAAGGACAGAAGGAGGCTACACCTTC; CDR3: CASRKRTEGGYTF
V: TRBV4-2; D: TRBD1; J: TRBJ1-1; size: NA; DNA: TGTGCCAGCAGCCAAGTGGGACAGGGGGCAAAGAACACTGAAGCTTTCTTT; CDR3: CASSQVGQGAKNTEAFF
V: TRBV7-2; D: TRBD2; J: TRBJ2-3; size: NA; DNA: TGTGCCAGCAGCACAGGACTAGCGGGAAGACGGGATACGCAGTATTTT; CDR3: CASSTGLAGRRDTQYF
V: TRBV19; D: TRBD2; J: TRBJ2-7; size: few; DNA: TGTGCCAGTAGTATGACTAGCGGGGTCCGGGAGCAGTACTTC; CDR3: CASSMTSGVREQYF
V: TRBV5-1; D: TRBD1; J: TRBJ2-7; size: NA; DNA: TGCGCCAGCAGCTTCCGGGACAGGGTCTCCGAGCAGTACTTC; CDR3: CASSFRDRVSEQYF